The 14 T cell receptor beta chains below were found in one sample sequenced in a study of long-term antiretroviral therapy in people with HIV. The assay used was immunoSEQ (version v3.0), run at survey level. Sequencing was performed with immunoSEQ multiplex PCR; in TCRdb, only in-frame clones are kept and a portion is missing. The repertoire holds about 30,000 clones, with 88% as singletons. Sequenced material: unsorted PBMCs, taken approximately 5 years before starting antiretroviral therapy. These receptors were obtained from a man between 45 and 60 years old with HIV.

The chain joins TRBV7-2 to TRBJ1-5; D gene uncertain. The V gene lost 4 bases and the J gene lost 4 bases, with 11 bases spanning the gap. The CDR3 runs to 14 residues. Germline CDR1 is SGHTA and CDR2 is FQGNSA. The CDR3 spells CASSYTFGNQPQHF. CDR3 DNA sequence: TGTGCCAGCAGCTATACGTTCGGGAATCAGCCCCAGCATTTT. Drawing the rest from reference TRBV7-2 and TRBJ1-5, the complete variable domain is GAGVSQSPSNKVTEKGKDVELRCDPISGHTALYWYRQSLGQGLEFLIYFQGNSAPDKSGLPSDRFSAERTGGSVSTLTIQRTQQEDSAVYLCASSYTFGNQPQHFGDGTRLSIL.

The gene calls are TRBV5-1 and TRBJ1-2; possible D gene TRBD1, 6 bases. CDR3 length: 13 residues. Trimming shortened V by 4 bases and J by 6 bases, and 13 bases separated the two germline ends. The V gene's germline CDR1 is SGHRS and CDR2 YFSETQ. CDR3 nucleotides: TGCGCCAGCAGCATGGCAGGGGTTAATGGCTACACCTTC. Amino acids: CASSMAGVNGYTF.

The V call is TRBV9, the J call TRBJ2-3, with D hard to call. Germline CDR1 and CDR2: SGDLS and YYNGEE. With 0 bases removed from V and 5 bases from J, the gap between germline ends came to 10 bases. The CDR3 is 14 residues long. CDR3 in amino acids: CASSVAPWRDTQYF. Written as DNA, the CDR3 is TGTGCCAGCAGCGTAGCCCCATGGCGAGATACGCAGTATTTT. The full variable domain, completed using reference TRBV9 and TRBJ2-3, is DSGVTQTPKHLITATGQRVTLRCSPRSGDLSVYWYQQSLDQGLQFLIQYYNGEERAKGNILERFSAQQFPDLHSELNLSSLELGDSALYFCASSVAPWRDTQYFGPGTRLTVL.

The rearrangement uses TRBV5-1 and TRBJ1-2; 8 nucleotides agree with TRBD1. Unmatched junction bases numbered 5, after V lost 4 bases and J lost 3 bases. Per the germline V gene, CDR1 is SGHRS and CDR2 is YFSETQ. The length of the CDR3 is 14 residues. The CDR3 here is CASSPTGVDYGYTF. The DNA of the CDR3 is TGCGCCAGCAGCCCGACAGGGGTGGACTATGGCTACACCTTC.

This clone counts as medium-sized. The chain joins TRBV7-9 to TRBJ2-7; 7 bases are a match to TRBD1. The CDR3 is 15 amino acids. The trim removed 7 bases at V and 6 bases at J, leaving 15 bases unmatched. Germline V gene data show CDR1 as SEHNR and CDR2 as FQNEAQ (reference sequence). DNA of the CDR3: TGTGCCAGCACGTCGACAGGGAGCTTTTATGGCGAGCAGTACTTC. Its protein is CASTSTGSFYGEQYF.

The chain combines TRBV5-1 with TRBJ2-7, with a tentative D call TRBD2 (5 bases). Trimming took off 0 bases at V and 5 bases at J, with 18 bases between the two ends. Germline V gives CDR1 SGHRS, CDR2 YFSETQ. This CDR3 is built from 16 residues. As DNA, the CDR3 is TGCGCCAGCAGCTTGGGGTGGGCGGGCGAACCGGACGAGCAGTACTTC. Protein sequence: CASSLGWAGEPDEQYF.

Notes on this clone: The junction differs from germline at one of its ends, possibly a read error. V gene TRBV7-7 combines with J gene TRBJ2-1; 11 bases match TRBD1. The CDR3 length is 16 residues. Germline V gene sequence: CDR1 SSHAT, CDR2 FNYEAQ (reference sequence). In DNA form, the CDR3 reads TGTGCTAGCAGCCCGACCCCAAGGACAGGGGGCGGTGAGCAGTTCTTC. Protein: CASSPTPRTGGGEQFF.

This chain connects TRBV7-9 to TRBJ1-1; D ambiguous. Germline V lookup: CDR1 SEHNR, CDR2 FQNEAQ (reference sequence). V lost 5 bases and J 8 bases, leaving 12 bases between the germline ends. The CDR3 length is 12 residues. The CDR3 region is CASSQPVGEAFF. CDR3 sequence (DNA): TGTGCCAGCAGCCAACCCGTTGGAGAAGCTTTCTTT.

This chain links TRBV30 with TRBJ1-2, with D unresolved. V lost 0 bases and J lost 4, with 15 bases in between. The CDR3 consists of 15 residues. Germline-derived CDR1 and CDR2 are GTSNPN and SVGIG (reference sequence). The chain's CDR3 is CAWSVLGRTFYGYTF. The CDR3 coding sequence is TGTGCCTGGAGTGTACTTGGCAGGACTTTCTATGGCTACACCTTC.

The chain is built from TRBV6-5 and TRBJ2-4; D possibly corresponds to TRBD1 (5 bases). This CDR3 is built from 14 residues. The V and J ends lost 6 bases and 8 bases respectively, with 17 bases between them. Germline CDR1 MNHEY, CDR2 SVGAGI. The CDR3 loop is CASRPAGNLDIQYF. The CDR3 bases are TGTGCCAGCAGGCCCGCAGGGAATCTGGACATTCAGTACTTC.

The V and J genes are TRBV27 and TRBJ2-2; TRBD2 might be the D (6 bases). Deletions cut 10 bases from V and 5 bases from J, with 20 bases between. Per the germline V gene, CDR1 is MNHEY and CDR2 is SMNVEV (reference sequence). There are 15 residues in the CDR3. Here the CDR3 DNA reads TGTGCCAACAATGGGGGGACGGATAGAACCGGGGAGCTGTTTTTT. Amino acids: CANNGGTDRTGELFF.

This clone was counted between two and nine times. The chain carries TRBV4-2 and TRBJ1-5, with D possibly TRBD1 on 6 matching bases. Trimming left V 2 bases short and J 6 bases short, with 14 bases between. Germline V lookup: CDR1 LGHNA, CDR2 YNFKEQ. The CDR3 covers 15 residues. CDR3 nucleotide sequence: TGTGCCAGCAGCCAACCAGACAGGCGGGGTCAGCCCCAGCATTTT. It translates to CASSQPDRRGQPQHF.

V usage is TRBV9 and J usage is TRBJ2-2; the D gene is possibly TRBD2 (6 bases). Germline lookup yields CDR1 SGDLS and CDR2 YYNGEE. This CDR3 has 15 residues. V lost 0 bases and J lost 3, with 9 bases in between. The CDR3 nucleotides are TGTGCCAGCAGCGTAGCTGGGACTTACACCGGGGAGCTGTTTTTT. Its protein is CASSVAGTYTGELFF.

As DNA, the CDR3 is TGTGCCAGCTCACCACCGAACAGCGCGACAGGGGTCTACACTGAAGCTTTCTTT. Amino acid sequence: CASSPPNSATGVYTEAFF. The chain employs TRBV18 and TRBJ1-1; 8 nucleotides line up with TRBD1. With V trimmed by 0 bases and J by 3 bases, 12 bases remained unmatched. Germline-derived CDR1 and CDR2 are KGHSH and LQKENI. The CDR3 is made up of 18 amino acids.